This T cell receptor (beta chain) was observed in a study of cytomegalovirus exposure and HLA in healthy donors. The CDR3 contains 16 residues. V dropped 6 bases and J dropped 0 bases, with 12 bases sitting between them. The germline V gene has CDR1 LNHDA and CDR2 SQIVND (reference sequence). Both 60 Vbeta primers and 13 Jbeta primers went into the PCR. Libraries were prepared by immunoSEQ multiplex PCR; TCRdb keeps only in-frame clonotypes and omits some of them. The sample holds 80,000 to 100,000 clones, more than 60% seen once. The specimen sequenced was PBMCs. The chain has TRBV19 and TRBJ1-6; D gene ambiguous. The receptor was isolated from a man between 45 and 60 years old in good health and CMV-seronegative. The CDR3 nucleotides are TGTGCCAGTAGCCCAGGAGGAAGCTCCTATAATTCACCCCTCCACTTT. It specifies CASSPGGSSYNSPLHF.